A selection of T cell receptor beta chains follows, all from one sample in a study of neurological immune-mediated disorders. TCRdb reprocessed the 5' RACE reads via MiXCR and lists one record per CDR3 protein. Among some 35,000 distinct CDR3 sequences listed, roughly 12% were seen once. Sequenced input: CD4+ T cells from blood. The source is a woman aged 25 to 39 with HTLV-1-associated myelopathy (HAM/TSP). CDR3s include the opening cysteine and the closing phenylalanine or tryptophan. Each record gives: V gene, clone size, J gene, D gene, CDR3 DNA, CDR3 protein. A D gene is named only where the DNA matches it firmly. Not every row has a clone size; where given, it reads once, few, many or a size class.

TRBV5-1	many	TRBJ1-2	NA	TGCGCCAGCAGCTTGGGATACAAGGGTGGCTACACCTTC	CASSLGYKGGYTF
TRBV6-5	many	TRBJ2-3	NA	TGTGCCAGCAGCTCGACTGAGGATACGCAGTATTTT	CASSSTEDTQYF
TRBV5-1	many	TRBJ2-3	NA	TGCGCCAGCAGCTTGCAAACCGTAAGCACAGATACGCAGTATTTT	CASSLQTVSTDTQYF
TRBV12-3/TRBV12-4	many	TRBJ1-2	TRBD1	TGTGCCAGCAGTACCGAATACAGGGGCGGCTACACCTTC	CASSTEYRGGYTF
TRBV20-1	once	TRBJ1-2	NA	TGCAGTGCTAGCTCAGGGCAAGGGCCCGGGCGTGACACCTTC	CSASSGQGPGRDTF
TRBV6-1	many	TRBJ1-4	NA	TGTGCCAGCATCGGGATTCGGGGGTTCGGGGGATCTAATGAAAAACTGTTTTTT	CASIGIRGFGGSNEKLFF
TRBV5-1	many	TRBJ2-7	TRBD1	TGCGCCAGCAGCTTGAAACGGGACAGCCTCTACGAGCAGTACTTC	CASSLKRDSLYEQYF
TRBV20-1	medium-sized	TRBJ1-1	TRBD1	TGCAGTGCTAGAGCTTCGCCTGGATTCGGGACAGGGGGCGGGACCGGGAACACTGAAGCTTTCTTT	CSARASPGFGTGGGTGNTEAFF
TRBV5-6	many	TRBJ2-7	TRBD1	TGTGCCAGCAGCTTGCCCGGGACAGTGCTACATGGGCAGTACTTC	CASSLPGTVLHGQYF
TRBV5-1	many	TRBJ1-1	NA	TGCGCCAGCAGCGCGGGGCTGTACACTGAAGCTTTCTTT	CASSAGLYTEAFF
TRBV20-1	many	TRBJ1-4	TRBD1	TGCAGTGGGGGGACAGGGACTGAAAAACTGTTTTTT	CSGGTGTEKLFF
TRBV7-2	many	TRBJ1-4	NA	TGTGCCAGCAGCTTACTCGACCGTGAAAAACTGTTTTTT	CASSLLDREKLFF
TRBV12-3/TRBV12-4	NA	TRBJ1-1	NA	TGTGCCAGCAGTTTACGGCAGGATGAAGCTTTCTTT	CASSLRQDEAFF
TRBV5-6	many	TRBJ2-1	TRBD2	TGTGCCAGCAGCTATGGACTAGCGGGGAACAATGAGCAGTTCTTC	CASSYGLAGNNEQFF
TRBV19	many	TRBJ1-1	NA	TGTGCCAGTAGTAAGACAGATCGCATGAACACTGAAGCTTTCTTT	CASSKTDRMNTEAFF
TRBV7-2	many	TRBJ2-7	TRBD1	TGTGCCAGCAGCTCCCTCCCGGGGACAGACTACGAGCAGTACTTC	CASSSLPGTDYEQYF
TRBV20-1	many	TRBJ2-4	NA	TGCAGTGCTAGAGATCAGGGCATTCAGTACTTC	CSARDQGIQYF
TRBV20-1	many	TRBJ2-3	NA	TGCAGTGCAGGGCCCCTCCCGGATACGCAGTATTTT	CSAGPLPDTQYF